The entry that follows covers one T cell receptor beta chain sequence. Antigen unknown. In TCRdb, the reads were re-called with MiXCR into one record per CDR3 protein. This table has around 530,000 distinct CDR3 sequences, approximately 15% appearing once. Germline CDR1 and CDR2: SNHLY and FYNNEI. There are 13 residues in the CDR3. The V and J ends lost 2 bases and 8 bases respectively, with 9 bases between them. This sample is drawn from a study of T cell repertoires in cytomegalovirus infection. General study points: There were carriers of CMV plus the relevant HLA, and cumulative public TCR beta family frequency identified them. The ex vivo response showed dominance by HLA-C-restricted CMV-specific TCR beta clonotypes.

Sequencing input: CD8+ T cells from PBMCs. This receptor was taken from a human donor in good health (CMV status not recorded). Some clones in this sample may be carry-over from other donors' samples. The gene calls are TRBV2 and TRBJ1-4, with a possible D match to TRBD1 (5 bases). The CDR3 DNA reads TGTGCCAGCAGTGAAAGGGAGGGGGAAAAACTGTTTTTT. Its translation: CASSEREGEKLFF.